The source of this T cell receptor beta chain is a study of post-analysis software for immune sequencing data. Whole-study context: Included courses were relapsing-remitting and secondary progressive multiple sclerosis; progressive-relapsing multiple sclerosis was also included.

The germline V gene encodes CDR1 SGHAT and CDR2 FQNNGV. Unmatched junction bases numbered 10, after V lost 5 bases and J lost 3 bases. The CDR3 totals 16 residues. Prepared libraries of TCR beta cDNA carried unique molecular identifiers. TCRdb passed the PCR reads through MiXCR, listing each CDR3 protein once. The sample includes about 820,000 distinct CDR3 sequences, roughly 58% of them seen just once. Study-wide results and caveats: Elevated frequency relative to controls characterized roughly 5 TRBV segments in patients, TRBV5-6, TRBV5-1 and TRBV20-1 among them.

This clonotype was observed a single time. The antigen remains undetermined. The sample was blood. This clonotype originated in a girl aged 5 to 17 with multiple sclerosis. The V call is TRBV11-2, the J call TRBJ2-1; the match to TRBD1 covers 7 bases. Written as DNA, the CDR3 is TGTGCCAGCAGCATCTCTCAGGGGGTGGGCTACAATGAGCAGTTCTTC. It encodes CASSISQGVGYNEQFF. Full variable domain (remainder filled in from reference TRBV11-2 and TRBJ2-1): EAGVAQSPRYKIIEKRQSVAFWCNPISGHATLYWYQQILGQGPKLLIQFQNNGVVDDSQLPKDRFSAERLKGVDSTLKIQPAKLEDSAVYLCASSISQGVGYNEQFFGPGTRLTVL.